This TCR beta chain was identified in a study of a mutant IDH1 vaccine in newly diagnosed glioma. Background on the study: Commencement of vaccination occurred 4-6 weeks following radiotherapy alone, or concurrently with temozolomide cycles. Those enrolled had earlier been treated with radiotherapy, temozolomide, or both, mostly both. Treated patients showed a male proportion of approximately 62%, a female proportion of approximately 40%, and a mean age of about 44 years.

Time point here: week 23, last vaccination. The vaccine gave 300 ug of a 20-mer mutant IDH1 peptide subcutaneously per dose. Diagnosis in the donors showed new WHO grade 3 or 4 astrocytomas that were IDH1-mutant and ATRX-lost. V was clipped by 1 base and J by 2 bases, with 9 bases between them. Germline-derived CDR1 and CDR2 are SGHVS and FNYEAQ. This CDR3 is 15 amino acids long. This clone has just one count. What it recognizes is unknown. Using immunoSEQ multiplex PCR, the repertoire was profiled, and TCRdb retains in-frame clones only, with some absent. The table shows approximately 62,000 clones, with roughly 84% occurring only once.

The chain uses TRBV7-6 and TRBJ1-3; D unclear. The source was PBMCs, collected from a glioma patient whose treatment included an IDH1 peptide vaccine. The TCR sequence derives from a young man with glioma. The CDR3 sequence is CASSLEDGTGNTIYF. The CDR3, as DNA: TGTGCCAGCAGCTTAGAGGATGGTACTGGAAACACCATATATTTT.